What follows are 4 T cell receptor beta chains derived from one specimen sequenced in a study of T cell repertoires in cytomegalovirus infection. TCRdb called the reads again in MiXCR, with one record for every CDR3 protein. The sample yields some 99,000 distinct CDR3 sequences, roughly 30% seen once. Antigens of these TCRs are unknown. Here the sequenced sample was CD8+ T cells from cultured PBMCs, taken from culture after CMV antigen stimulation. Receptor source: a human donor in good health (CMV status not recorded). Some clones in this sample may be carry-over from other donors' samples.

This clonotype was seen more than once but under ten times. The chain has TRBV7-3 and TRBJ2-1, with unresolved D. Germline CDR1 is SGHTA and CDR2 is FQGTGA. Trimming stripped 1 base from V and 7 bases from J, with 14 bases between. The length of the CDR3 is 15 residues. In nucleotides, the CDR3 is TGTGCCAGCAGCTTAATTAATGGGCCTGGGAATGAGCAGTTCTTC. Amino acid sequence: CASSLINGPGNEQFF. The entire variable domain, with the rest obtained from reference TRBV7-3 and TRBJ2-1, is as follows: GAGVSQTPSNKVTEKGKYVELRCDPISGHTALYWYRQSLGQGPEFLIYFQGTGAADDSGLPNDRFFAVRPEGSVSTLKIQRTERGDSAVYLCASSLINGPGNEQFFGPGTRLTVL.

This rearrangement joins TRBV7-9 to TRBJ1-1; D remains unclear. CDR1 SEHNR and CDR2 FQNEAQ come from the germline V gene (reference sequence). This CDR3 is built from 13 residues. Trimming removed 8 bases at V and 6 bases at J, with 16 bases between. The CDR3 protein is CASVPLGGPEAFF. In nucleotides, the CDR3 is TGTGCCAGCGTACCATTGGGAGGGCCTGAAGCTTTCTTT. The full variable domain, rest sourced from reference TRBV7-9 and TRBJ1-1, is DTGVSQNPRHKITKRGQNVTFRCDPISEHNRLYWYRQTLGQGPEFLTYFQNEAQLEKSRLLSDRFSAERPKGSFSTLEIQRTEQGDSAMYLCASVPLGGPEAFFGQGTRLTVV.

The genes are TRBV2 and TRBJ2-5, with D maybe TRBD2 (5 bases). The germline gives CDR1 SNHLY, CDR2 FYNNEI. Trimming shortened V by 2 bases and J by 2 bases, and 9 bases separated the two germline ends. There are 14 residues in the CDR3. The CDR3 is CASSELRDQETQYF. The CDR3 region has the DNA TGTGCCAGCAGTGAACTTCGGGATCAAGAGACCCAGTACTTC.

V gene TRBV6-1 combines with J gene TRBJ2-7, with D perhaps TRBD2 (5 bases). Germline-derived CDR1 and CDR2 are MNHNS and SASEGT. V lost 4 bases and J 6 bases, leaving 13 bases between the germline ends. The CDR3 is 13 amino acids. DNA of the CDR3: TGTGCCAGCAGTGCCCGGAGGCAATTCGAGCAGTACTTC. Amino acids: CASSARRQFEQYF.